The present entry profiles one TCR beta chain with its context. Its cognate antigen is unknown. This sample stems from a study of tissue T cells after allogeneic stem cell transplantation. Background on the study: Patients with graft-versus-host disease had grafts: four unmodified, three CD34-selected and T-cell-depleted. Study-level results: TCR repertoires tracked anatomic similarity, regardless of disease or transplant status.

This research-autopsy study prospectively enrolled adult allogeneic hematopoietic cell transplant recipients with steroid-refractory graft-versus-host disease. Germline CDR1 reads SNHLY; CDR2 reads FYNNEI. Trimming shortened V by 2 bases and J by 0 bases, and 10 bases separated the two germline ends. The CDR3 runs to 16 residues. TCRbeta CDR3 was sequenced at survey depth with template counts. Data came from immunoSEQ multiplex PCR; TCRdb stores just in-frame clones and leaves some out. Of some 3,500 clones detected, 60% to 80% appear once; the ten largest clones hold 20% to 25%. Sample: small intestine tissue, taken at autopsy. The J gene is TRBJ2-2, the V gene TRBV2, with D possibly TRBD1 on 5 matching bases. This receptor was taken from a male patient aged 60 or older with steroid-refractory graft-versus-host disease after an allogeneic stem cell transplant. The graft donor may have given rise to some T cells. This CDR3 is CASSELAGSNTGELFF. For the CDR3, the DNA is TGTGCCAGCAGTGAACTTGCAGGGTCGAACACCGGGGAGCTGTTTTTT.